What follows are 30 T cell receptor beta chains derived from one specimen sequenced in a study of blood T cell repertoires in COVID-19. The repertoire was sequenced with immunoSEQ multiplex PCR; TCRdb's copy has only in-frame clones and lacks some. The table records approximately 240,000 clones, nearly 85% of them present only once. Sequencing was done on a sample of peripheral blood. The receptors stem from a young woman with COVID-19, enrolled during active disease.

This clone came up once. CDR3 bases: TGTGCCACCAGTGATTTCTTATCCGGGGAGCTGTTTTTT. Residues: CATSDFLSGELFF. The chain carries TRBV24-1 and TRBJ2-2; D unresolved. CDR1 is KGHDR, CDR2 SFDVKD, per germline. The V end lost 1 base, the J end lost 6 bases, and 5 bases lay between the germline ends. This CDR3 contains 13 residues.

V gene TRBV5-5 combines with J gene TRBJ2-7; perhaps TRBD2 as D (6 bases). This CDR3 is built from 17 residues. Germline CDR1 reads SGHKS; CDR2 reads YYEKEE (reference sequence). Trimming took 1 base from V and 2 from J, leaving 19 bases between them. This chain's CDR3 is CASSLRQAGLTAYEQYF. CDR3 in DNA: TGTGCCAGCAGCTTGCGGCAGGCGGGACTGACCGCCTACGAGCAGTACTTC.

This clone was observed a handful of times. In nucleotides, the CDR3 is TGTGCCAGCAGCTTGGGGGCAGGGCTTAGCAATCAGCCCCAGCATTTT. Amino acid sequence: CASSLGAGLSNQPQHF. V usage is TRBV5-6 and J usage is TRBJ1-5; maybe TRBD1 (5 bases). The ends were cut back, 0 bases at V and 0 bases at J, with 10 bases in the middle. Germline CDR1 SGHDT, CDR2 YYEEEE. The CDR3 extends over 16 amino acids.

This clone occurred once. In DNA, the CDR3 is TGTGCCAGCAGCTCCGATCGGGCTGGGGCCAACGTCCTGACTTTC. Translating gives CASSSDRAGANVLTF. The rearrangement uses TRBV7-3 and TRBJ2-6, with no clear D. The CDR3 is made up of 15 amino acids. V dropped 4 bases and J dropped 2 bases, with 9 bases sitting between them. CDR1 is SGHTA and CDR2 is FQGTGA in the germline V gene.

This clone occurred a few times. V usage is TRBV9 and J usage is TRBJ1-1, with D possibly matching TRBD1 (5 bases). Looked up from germline, CDR1 is SGDLS and CDR2 is YYNGEE. Trimming shortened V by 4 bases and J by 4 bases, and 11 bases separated the two germline ends. The CDR3 consists of 13 residues. The CDR3 DNA follows: TGTGCCAGCAGCTTAACCCAGGGCACTGAAGCTTTCTTT. Translated: CASSLTQGTEAFF.

V is TRBV18 and J is TRBJ1-2; D unclear. CDR3 length: 14 amino acids. Germline V gene lookup returns CDR1 KGHSH and CDR2 LQKENI. Trimming removed 2 bases from V and 4 bases from J, with 11 bases in between. The CDR3 spells CASSPGDTLYGYTF. DNA of the CDR3: TGTGCCAGCTCACCAGGCGACACCCTCTATGGCTACACCTTC.

This chain connects TRBV29-1 to TRBJ1-4; 9 positions match TRBD1. Germline-derived CDR1 and CDR2 are SQVTM and ANQGSEA. This CDR3 has 12 amino acids. With 6 bases clipped from V and 8 bases from J, the junction kept 4 bases outside the gene matches. Here the CDR3 reads CSVGQGGEKLFF. The CDR3 nucleotides are TGCAGCGTGGGACAGGGAGGCGAAAAACTGTTTTTT. The full variable domain, in which reference TRBV29-1 and TRBJ1-4 provide the parts outside the CDR3, is SAVISQKPSRDICQRGTSLTIQCQVDSQVTMMFWYRQQPGQSLTLIATANQGSEATYESGFVIDKFPISRPNLTFSTLTVSNMSPEDSSIYLCSVGQGGEKLFFGSGTQLSVL.

The J gene is TRBJ1-1, the V gene TRBV19, with TRBD1 matching 9 bases. The CDR3 has 14 residues. Germline V gene lookup returns CDR1 LNHDA and CDR2 SQIVND (reference sequence). V was clipped by 3 bases and J by 3 bases; unmatched bases: 2. The CDR3 region is CASSMGQGHTEAFF. CDR3 in DNA: TGTGCCAGTAGTATGGGACAGGGCCACACTGAAGCTTTCTTT.

The gene calls are TRBV28 and TRBJ2-3; 13 nucleotides agree with TRBD2. The CDR3 is 16 residues long. Germline V gene lookup returns CDR1 MDHEN and CDR2 SYDVKM. V dropped 5 bases and J dropped 4; count of bases not matched to a gene: 6. The CDR3 DNA is TGTGCCAGCAGTCGGACTAGCGGGAGTCCCCCAGATACGCAGTATTTT. It specifies CASSRTSGSPPDTQYF.

The chain employs TRBV9 and TRBJ2-7; TRBD2 matches at 13 bases. V shed 4 bases and J 7 bases; nucleotides not matched to a gene: 5. Looked up from germline, CDR1 is SGDLS and CDR2 is YYNGEE. This CDR3 region has 14 residues. The CDR3 region is CASSPGLAGWEQYF. In DNA, the CDR3 is TGTGCCAGCAGCCCGGGACTAGCGGGATGGGAGCAGTACTTC.

V gene TRBV29-1 combines with J gene TRBJ1-1, with D possibly TRBD1 on 5 matching bases. Deletions cut 4 bases from V and 1 base from J, with 13 bases between. The germline CDR1 and CDR2 sequences are SQVTM and ANQGSEA. The CDR3 is 14 residues long. The CDR3 nucleotides are TGCAGCGTTGGTGGGGGGATGGGGAACACTGAAGCTTTCTTT. Protein: CSVGGGMGNTEAFF.

The rearrangement links TRBV19 to TRBJ1-5; 7 bases fit TRBD1. The CDR3 consists of 14 residues. Germline V gene lookup returns CDR1 LNHDA and CDR2 SQIVND (reference sequence). The V segment lost 2 bases and the J segment 7 bases; nucleotides outside the gene matches: 5. CDR3 nucleotides: TGTGCCAGTAGTATACAGGGGGAAAGGCAGCCCCAGCATTTT. Its protein is CASSIQGERQPQHF. Drawing the rest from reference TRBV19 and TRBJ1-5, the complete variable domain is DGGITQSPKYLFRKEGQNVTLSCEQNLNHDAMYWYRQDPGQGLRLIYYSQIVNDFQKGDIAEGYSVSREKKESFPLTVTSAQKNPTAFYLCASSIQGERQPQHFGDGTRLSIL.

The chain employs TRBV7-2 and TRBJ2-1; 8 bases are shared with TRBD2. Germline V gives CDR1 SGHTA, CDR2 FQGNSA. The length of the CDR3 is 14 residues. V was clipped by 3 bases and J by 6 bases; unmatched bases: 4. The chain's CDR3 is CASSFLAGPNEQFF. DNA of the CDR3: TGTGCCAGCAGCTTCTTAGCGGGGCCCAATGAGCAGTTCTTC.

This clone was recorded once. The same CDR3 also results from other DNA sequences found in this sample. The rearrangement uses TRBV6-5 and TRBJ2-1; D gene unclear. V lost 5 bases, J lost 7 bases, and 6 bases lay in between. CDR1 MNHEY and CDR2 SVGAGI come from the germline V gene. The CDR3 spans 11 residues. The CDR3 sequence: CASSRGNEQFF. CDR3 sequence (DNA): TGTGCCAGCAGTCGAGGAAATGAGCAGTTCTTC.

On this clone: Other DNA variants within this sample encode the same CDR3. The J gene is TRBJ2-5, the V gene TRBV7-9; 7 nucleotides align to TRBD2. The CDR3 has 13 amino acids. V gave up 6 bases and J gave up 1 base; unmatched junction bases: 2. Germline CDR1 reads SEHNR; CDR2 reads FQNEAQ (reference sequence). CDR3 loop: CASSWGGQETQYF. DNA for the CDR3: TGTGCCAGCAGTTGGGGGGGCCAAGAGACCCAGTACTTC.

J is TRBJ2-1 and V is TRBV19, with 12 bases lining up with TRBD2. The V segment lost 7 bases and the J segment 7 bases; nucleotides outside the gene matches: 8. The CDR3 runs to 15 residues. Per germline, CDR1 LNHDA and CDR2 SQIVND (reference sequence). As DNA, the CDR3 is TGTGCCAGTACACCACTGGGACTAGCGGGTAATGAGCAGTTCTTC. Translation gives CASTPLGLAGNEQFF.

The chain carries TRBV9 and TRBJ2-3, with 8 positions matching TRBD1. Germline values: CDR1 SGDLS, CDR2 YYNGEE. The CDR3 covers 15 residues. Unmatched junction bases numbered 9, after V lost 6 bases and J lost 3 bases. CDR3: CASNQGAGGTDTQYF. CDR3 DNA sequence: TGTGCCAGCAATCAGGGGGCAGGGGGGACAGATACGCAGTATTTT. Based on the CDR3 plus reference TRBV9 and TRBJ2-3, the full variable domain is DSGVTQTPKHLITATGQRVTLRCSPRSGDLSVYWYQQSLDQGLQFLIQYYNGEERAKGNILERFSAQQFPDLHSELNLSSLELGDSALYFCASNQGAGGTDTQYFGPGTRLTVL.

V and J are TRBV28 and TRBJ2-1, with D possibly TRBD2 on 5 matching bases. The V gene lost 7 bases and the J gene lost 9 bases, with 16 bases spanning the gap. This CDR3 is 13 amino acids long. Germline V gene sequence: CDR1 MDHEN, CDR2 SYDVKM. The CDR3, as DNA: TGTGCCAGCACCGAAAATGGGGAGAGTGAGCAGTTCTTC. Protein sequence: CASTENGESEQFF.

CDR3 in amino acids: CASSLTNSGNTIYF. The DNA for the CDR3 is TGTGCCAGCAGCCTCACTAATTCTGGAAACACCATATATTTT. The chain uses TRBV9 and TRBJ1-3; D is unclear. This CDR3 spans 14 amino acids. V shed 4 bases and J shed 1 base, with 9 bases lying between them. Germline V gene data show CDR1 as SGDLS and CDR2 as YYNGEE.

The genes are TRBV7-9 and TRBJ1-3, with D uncertain. CDR1 SEHNR and CDR2 FQNEAQ come from the germline V gene (reference sequence). The CDR3 is made up of 17 amino acids. V shed 3 bases and J shed 0 bases, with 15 bases lying between them. The CDR3 reads CASSLPGGRISGNTIYF. In DNA, the CDR3 is TGTGCCAGCAGCTTGCCGGGAGGGAGGATCTCTGGAAACACCATATATTTT. Full variable domain (missing parts from reference TRBV7-9 and TRBJ1-3): DTGVSQNPRHKITKRGQNVTFRCDPISEHNRLYWYRQTLGQGPEFLTYFQNEAQLEKSRLLSDRFSAERPKGSFSTLEIQRTEQGDSAMYLCASSLPGGRISGNTIYFGEGSWLTVV.

V usage is TRBV7-9 and J usage is TRBJ2-7; TRBD2 might be the D (6 bases). The CDR3 loop spans 16 amino acids. The V end lost 1 base, the J end lost 6 bases, and 19 bases lay between the germline ends. Germline CDR1 SEHNR, CDR2 FQNEAQ (reference sequence). The DNA of the CDR3 is TGTGCCAGCAGCTTAGGCCTGGGGATACGGGGAGGCGAGCAGTACTTC. Translation gives CASSLGLGIRGGEQYF. The full variable domain, in which reference TRBV7-9 and TRBJ2-7 provide the parts outside the CDR3, is DTGVSQNPRHKITKRGQNVTFRCDPISEHNRLYWYRQTLGQGPEFLTYFQNEAQLEKSRLLSDRFSAERPKGSFSTLEIQRTEQGDSAMYLCASSLGLGIRGGEQYFGPGTRLTVT.

The chain employs TRBV7-9 and TRBJ1-2; a weak D match, TRBD1 (5 bases). CDR3 length: 15 residues. CDR1 is SEHNR, CDR2 FQNEAQ, per germline (reference sequence). Trimming stripped 0 bases from V and 8 bases from J, with 16 bases between. Written as DNA, the CDR3 is TGTGCCAGCAGCTTAGCCCCGGGAGGGGCTAGGGGCTACACCTTC. Translated: CASSLAPGGARGYTF.

This chain connects TRBV19 to TRBJ2-5; maybe TRBD1 (6 bases). The CDR3 totals 14 residues. Per the germline V gene, CDR1 is LNHDA and CDR2 is SQIVND (reference sequence). V lost 10 bases and J 1 base, leaving 16 bases between the germline ends. The CDR3 DNA is TGTGCCACCCGACTGGGACAAACCCAAGAGACCCAGTACTTC. Translated: CATRLGQTQETQYF.

The chain combines TRBV19 with TRBJ2-3; 8 nucleotides match TRBD2. Germline V CDR1 and CDR2: LNHDA, SQIVND (reference sequence). The CDR3 consists of 17 residues. The trim removed 2 bases at V and 6 bases at J, leaving 13 bases unmatched. CDR3 in amino acids: CASSIYRTSLAHDTQYF. The CDR3 region has the DNA TGTGCCAGTAGTATATATCGGACTAGCTTGGCTCACGATACGCAGTATTTT.

The J gene is TRBJ2-5, the V gene TRBV12-3 or TRBV12-4; no clear D gene. Trimming pared 2 bases from V and 3 bases from J, leaving 7 bases between. This CDR3 is 13 amino acids long. The CDR3 here is CASSLFSEETQYF. DNA of the CDR3: TGTGCCAGCAGTTTATTCAGCGAAGAGACCCAGTACTTC.

This clone was seen more than once but under ten times. J is TRBJ1-1 and V is TRBV5-4, with 11 bases matching TRBD1. The V segment lost 0 bases and the J segment 7 bases; nucleotides outside the gene matches: 11. Germline V gene sequence: CDR1 SGHNT, CDR2 YYREEE (reference sequence). The CDR3 totals 17 residues. CDR3 amino acids: CASSLGGTGGKGGEAFF. In DNA, the CDR3 is TGTGCCAGCAGCTTGGGGGGGACAGGGGGAAAAGGTGGTGAAGCTTTCTTT.

This rearrangement joins TRBV24-1 to TRBJ2-1, with TRBD1 identical over 9 bases. Trimming removed 4 bases from V and 7 bases from J; junction bases left unmatched: 7. CDR3 size: 15 residues. Germline loops: CDR1 KGHDR, CDR2 SFDVKD. The CDR3 loop reads CATSDPGQGLNEQFF. The CDR3 DNA is TGTGCCACCAGTGACCCGGGACAGGGTTTGAATGAGCAGTTCTTC.

The chain joins TRBV5-4 to TRBJ1-2; 8 nucleotides align to TRBD1. Germline-derived CDR1 and CDR2 are SGHNT and YYREEE (reference sequence). The CDR3 is made up of 14 amino acids. V shed 4 bases, J shed 7 bases, and the junction held 9 bases outside the gene matches. CDR3 loop: CASSPGTGYFGYTF. The CDR3, as DNA: TGTGCCAGCAGCCCCGGGACAGGTTATTTTGGCTACACCTTC. Drawing the rest from reference TRBV5-4 and TRBJ1-2, the complete variable domain is ETGVTQSPTHLIKTRGQQVTLRCSSQSGHNTVSWYQQALGQGPQFIFQYYREEENGRGNFPPRFSGLQFPNYSSELNVNALELDDSALYLCASSPGTGYFGYTFGSGTRLTVV.

Points on this clone: Additional DNA sequences in this sample encode the identical CDR3. V gene TRBV6-5 combines with J gene TRBJ2-5, with a weak D call TRBD2 (7 bases). The CDR3 is 13 residues long. V was cut by 6 bases and J by 1 base, with 9 bases left in between. CDR1 is MNHEY and CDR2 is SVGAGI in the germline V gene. CDR3 nucleotide sequence: TGTGCCAGCAGCGGGGGGCCCCAAGAGACCCAGTACTTC. This codes for CASSGGPQETQYF.

The rearrangement uses TRBV9 and TRBJ2-2, with TRBD1 matching over 8 bases. J gave up 5 bases and V 0 bases, and 6 bases lay outside the gene matches. Germline-derived CDR1 and CDR2 are SGDLS and YYNGEE. This CDR3 is built from 16 residues. CDR3 nucleotide sequence: TGTGCCAGCAGCGTAGAGGGCAGGGGGCGAACCGGGGAGCTGTTTTTT. Residues: CASSVEGRGRTGELFF.